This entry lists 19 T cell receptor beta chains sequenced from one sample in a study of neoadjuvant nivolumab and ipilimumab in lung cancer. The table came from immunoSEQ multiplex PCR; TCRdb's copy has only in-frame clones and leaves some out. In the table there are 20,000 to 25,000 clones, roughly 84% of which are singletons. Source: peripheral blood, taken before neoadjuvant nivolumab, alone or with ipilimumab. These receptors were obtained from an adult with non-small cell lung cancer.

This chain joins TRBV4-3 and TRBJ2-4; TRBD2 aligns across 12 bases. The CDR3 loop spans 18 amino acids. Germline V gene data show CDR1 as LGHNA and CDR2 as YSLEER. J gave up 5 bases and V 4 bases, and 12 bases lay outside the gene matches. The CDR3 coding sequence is TGCGCCAGCAGCCCCCAACTAGCGGGAGGAGGGAACGAAAACATTCAGTACTTC. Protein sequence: CASSPQLAGGGNENIQYF.

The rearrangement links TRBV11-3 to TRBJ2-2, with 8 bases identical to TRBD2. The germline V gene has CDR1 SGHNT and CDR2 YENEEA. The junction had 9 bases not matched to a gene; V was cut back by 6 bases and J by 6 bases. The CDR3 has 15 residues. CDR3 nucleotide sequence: TGTGCCAGCAGGGGCGTAAGCGGGAGCCCCGGGGAGCTGTTTTTT. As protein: CASRGVSGSPGELFF. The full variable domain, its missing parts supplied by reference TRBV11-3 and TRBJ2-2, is EAGVVQSPRYKIIEKKQPVAFWCNPISGHNTLYWYLQNLGQGPELLIRYENEEAVDDSQLPKDRFSAERLKGVDSTLKIQPAELGDSAVYLCASRGVSGSPGELFFGEGSRLTVL.

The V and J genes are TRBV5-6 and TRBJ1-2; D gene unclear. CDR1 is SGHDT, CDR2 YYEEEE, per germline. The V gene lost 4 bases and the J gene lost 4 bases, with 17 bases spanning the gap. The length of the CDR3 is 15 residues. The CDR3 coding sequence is TGTGCCAGCAGCCTTTTAGGGCCCGGAGGCTATGGCTACACCTTC. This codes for CASSLLGPGGYGYTF.

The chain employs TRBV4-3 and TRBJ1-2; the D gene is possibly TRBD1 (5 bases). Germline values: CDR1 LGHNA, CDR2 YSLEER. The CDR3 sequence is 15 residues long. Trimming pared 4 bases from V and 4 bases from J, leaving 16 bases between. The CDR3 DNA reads TGCGCCAGCAGCCCATATAGGGGCTCCGTCTATGGCTACACCTTC. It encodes CASSPYRGSVYGYTF.

Written as DNA, the CDR3 is TGTGCCAGCAGGTTGAGAGTTGCGAACACTGAAGCTTTCTTT. This translates into CASRLRVANTEAFF. J is TRBJ1-1 and V is TRBV5-6, with unresolved D. Trimming removed 5 bases at V and 1 base at J, with 12 bases between. CDR1 is SGHDT, CDR2 YYEEEE, per germline. This CDR3 contains 14 residues.

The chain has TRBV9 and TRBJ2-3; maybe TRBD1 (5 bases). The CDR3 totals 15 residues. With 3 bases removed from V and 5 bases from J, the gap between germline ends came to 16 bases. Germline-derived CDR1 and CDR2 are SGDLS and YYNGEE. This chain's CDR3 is CASSAGHLMQDTQYF. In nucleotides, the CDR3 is TGTGCCAGCAGCGCAGGACACCTTATGCAAGATACGCAGTATTTT.

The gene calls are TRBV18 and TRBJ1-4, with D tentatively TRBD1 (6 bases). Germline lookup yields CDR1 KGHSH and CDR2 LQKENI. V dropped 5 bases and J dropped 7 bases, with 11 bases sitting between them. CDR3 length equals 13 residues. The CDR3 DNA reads TGTGCCAGCTCAGGGGGCTACGGTGAAAAACTGTTTTTT. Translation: CASSGGYGEKLFF.

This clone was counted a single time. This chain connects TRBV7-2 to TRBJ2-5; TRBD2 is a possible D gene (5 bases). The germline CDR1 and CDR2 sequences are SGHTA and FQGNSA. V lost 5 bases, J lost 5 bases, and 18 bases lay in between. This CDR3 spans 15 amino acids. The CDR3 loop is CASSQRAGNRETQYF. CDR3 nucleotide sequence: TGTGCCAGCAGCCAACGGGCCGGGAATAGGGAGACCCAGTACTTC.

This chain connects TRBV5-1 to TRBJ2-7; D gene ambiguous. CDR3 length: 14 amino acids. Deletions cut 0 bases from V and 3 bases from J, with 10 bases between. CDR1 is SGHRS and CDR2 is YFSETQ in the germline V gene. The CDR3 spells CASSLAPPSYEQYF. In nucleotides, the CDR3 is TGCGCCAGCAGCTTGGCCCCCCCGAGCTACGAGCAGTACTTC.

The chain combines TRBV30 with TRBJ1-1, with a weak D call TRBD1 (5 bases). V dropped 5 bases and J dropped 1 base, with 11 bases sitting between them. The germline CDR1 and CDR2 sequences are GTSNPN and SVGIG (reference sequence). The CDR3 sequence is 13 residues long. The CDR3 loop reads CAWLLGGNTEAFF. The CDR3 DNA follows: TGTGCCTGGCTTTTGGGGGGGAACACTGAAGCTTTCTTT.

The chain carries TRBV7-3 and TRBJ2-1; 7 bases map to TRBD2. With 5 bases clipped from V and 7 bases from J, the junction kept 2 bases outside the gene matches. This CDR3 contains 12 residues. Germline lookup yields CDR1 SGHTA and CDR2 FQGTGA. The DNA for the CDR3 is TGTGCCAGCAGCCCCGGGGGGAATGAGCAGTTCTTC. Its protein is CASSPGGNEQFF.

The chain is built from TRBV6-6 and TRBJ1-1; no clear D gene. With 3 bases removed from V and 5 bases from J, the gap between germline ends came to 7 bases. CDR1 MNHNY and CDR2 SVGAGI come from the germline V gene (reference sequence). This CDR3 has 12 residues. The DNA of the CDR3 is TGTGCCAGCAGTTATCCCAGGACTGAAGCTTTCTTT. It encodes CASSYPRTEAFF.

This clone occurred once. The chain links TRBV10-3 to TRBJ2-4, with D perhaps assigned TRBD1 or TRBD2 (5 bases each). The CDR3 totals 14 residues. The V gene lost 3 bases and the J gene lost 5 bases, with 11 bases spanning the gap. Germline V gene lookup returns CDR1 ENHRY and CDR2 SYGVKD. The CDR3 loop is CAISEMGPENIQYF. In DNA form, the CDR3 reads TGTGCCATCAGTGAAATGGGACCCGAAAACATTCAGTACTTC.

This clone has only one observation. CDR3 DNA sequence: TGTGCCAGCAGCCCAGGGGGCTACTTCTCTGGAAACACCATATATTTT. Its protein is CASSPGGYFSGNTIYF. The chain links TRBV6-6 to TRBJ1-3; 8 bases align to TRBD1. There are 16 residues in the CDR3. CDR1 and CDR2 (germline): MNHNY, SVGAGI (reference sequence). V gave up 6 bases and J gave up 0 bases; unmatched junction bases: 7.

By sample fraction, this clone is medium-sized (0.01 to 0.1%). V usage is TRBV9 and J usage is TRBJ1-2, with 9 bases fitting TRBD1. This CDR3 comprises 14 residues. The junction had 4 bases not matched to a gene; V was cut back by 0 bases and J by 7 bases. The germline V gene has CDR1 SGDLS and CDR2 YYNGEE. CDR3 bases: TGTGCCAGCAGCGTAGGGGGACAGGGACCTGGCTACACCTTC. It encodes CASSVGGQGPGYTF.

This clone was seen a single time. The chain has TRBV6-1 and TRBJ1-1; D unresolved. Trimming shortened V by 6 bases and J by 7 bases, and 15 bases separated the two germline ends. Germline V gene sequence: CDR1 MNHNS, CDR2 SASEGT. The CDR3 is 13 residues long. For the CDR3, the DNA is TGTGCCAGCAGCCAGGACCCGAGCTATGAAGCTTTCTTT. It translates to CASSQDPSYEAFF.

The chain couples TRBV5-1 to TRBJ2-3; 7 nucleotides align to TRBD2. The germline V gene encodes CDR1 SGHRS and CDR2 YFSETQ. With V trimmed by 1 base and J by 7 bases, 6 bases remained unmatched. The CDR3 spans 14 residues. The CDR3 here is CASSLSAGEYTQYF. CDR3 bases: TGCGCCAGCAGCTTGTCCGCGGGGGAGTATACGCAGTATTTT.

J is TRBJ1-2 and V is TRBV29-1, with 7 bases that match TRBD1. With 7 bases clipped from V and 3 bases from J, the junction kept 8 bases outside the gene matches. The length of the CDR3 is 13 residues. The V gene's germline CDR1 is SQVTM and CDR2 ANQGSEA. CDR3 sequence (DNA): TGCAGCGCCCGACAGGGAAGGGACTATGGCTACACCTTC. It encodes CSARQGRDYGYTF.

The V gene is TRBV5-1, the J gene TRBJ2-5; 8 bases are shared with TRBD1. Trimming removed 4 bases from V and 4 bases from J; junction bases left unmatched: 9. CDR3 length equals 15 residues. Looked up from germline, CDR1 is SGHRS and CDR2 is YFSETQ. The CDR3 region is CASSRTAGGSETQYF. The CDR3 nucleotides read TGCGCCAGCAGCCGAACCGCAGGGGGCTCAGAGACCCAGTACTTC.